The entry below gives a single TCR beta chain sequence along with its context. Its specificity is unknown. These data belong to a study of shared clonotypes between healthy human individuals. Study in general: Donors consisted of a couple of women and three men between 18 and 49.

CD4+ cells yielded CD45RA+ naive and CD45RA-negative memory subsets. V lost 0 bases to trimming and J lost 7 bases, with 13 bases between them. The germline gives CDR1 SGDLS, CDR2 YYNGEE. This CDR3 is built from 14 residues. Whole-study results and caveats: At large depth, rarefaction still showed sorted-subset sequencing to be incomplete.

Genomic DNA (from each subset) was split evenly across several immunoSEQ plates. Sequencing was performed with immunoSEQ multiplex PCR; in TCRdb, only in-frame clones are kept and a portion is missing. This table has 1,400,000 or so clones, approximately 98.5% appearing once. The genes are TRBV9 and TRBJ1-2; D not resolved. The sequence was obtained from a man under 40 in good health. Sample: naive CD4+ T cells sorted from blood. Indicated subset: CD45RA+ positively selected. Here the CDR3 reads CASSVGVTESGYTF. CDR3 nucleotides: TGTGCCAGCAGCGTAGGGGTGACCGAAAGTGGCTACACCTTC.